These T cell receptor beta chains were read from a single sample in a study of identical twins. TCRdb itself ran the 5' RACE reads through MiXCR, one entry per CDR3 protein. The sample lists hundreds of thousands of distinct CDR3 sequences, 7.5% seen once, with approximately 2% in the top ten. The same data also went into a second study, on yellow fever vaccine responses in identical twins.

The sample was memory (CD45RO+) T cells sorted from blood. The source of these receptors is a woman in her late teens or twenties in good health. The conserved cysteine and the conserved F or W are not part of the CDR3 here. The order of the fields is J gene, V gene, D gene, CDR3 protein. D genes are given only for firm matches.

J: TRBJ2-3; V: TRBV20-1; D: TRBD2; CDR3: SAPTSGSRTDTQY
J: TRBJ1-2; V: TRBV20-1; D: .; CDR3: SASEANYGYT
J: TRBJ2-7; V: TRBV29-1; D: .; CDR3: SVAESSYEQY
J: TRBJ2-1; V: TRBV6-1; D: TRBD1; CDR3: ASSGGTGSTDEQF
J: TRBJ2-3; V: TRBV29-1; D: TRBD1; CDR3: SALGTGGEKGSTDTQY
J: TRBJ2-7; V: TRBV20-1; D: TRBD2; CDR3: SAGTSGGYYEQY
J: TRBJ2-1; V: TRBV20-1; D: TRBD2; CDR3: SARDMASGKNEQF
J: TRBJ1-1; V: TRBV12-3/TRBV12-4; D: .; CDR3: ASTSRGRRNTEAF
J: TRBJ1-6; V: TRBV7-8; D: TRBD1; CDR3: ASSPASGTGHNSPLH
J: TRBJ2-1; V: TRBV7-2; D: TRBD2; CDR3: ASSSRTSGGYLEQF
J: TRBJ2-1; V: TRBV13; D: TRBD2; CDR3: ASSSSAGGTSNEQF
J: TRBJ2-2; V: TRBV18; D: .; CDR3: ASSPYRANTGELF
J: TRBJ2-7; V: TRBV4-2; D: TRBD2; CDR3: ASSQDPAGASYEQY
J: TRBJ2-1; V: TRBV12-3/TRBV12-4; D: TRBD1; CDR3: ASSLDRHDEQF
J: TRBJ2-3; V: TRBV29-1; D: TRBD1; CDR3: SARDRGTDTQY
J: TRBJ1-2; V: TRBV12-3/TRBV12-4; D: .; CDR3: ASTGYGQLYGYT
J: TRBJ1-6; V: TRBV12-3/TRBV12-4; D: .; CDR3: ASSLTAGGPTYNSPLH
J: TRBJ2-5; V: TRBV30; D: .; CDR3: AWSVGWGTQY
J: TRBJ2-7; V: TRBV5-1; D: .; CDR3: ASSLEGTPYEQY
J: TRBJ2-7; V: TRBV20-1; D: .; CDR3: SARDRRVNSYEQY
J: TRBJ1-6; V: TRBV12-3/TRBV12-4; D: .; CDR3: ASSLNQGGAYNSPLH
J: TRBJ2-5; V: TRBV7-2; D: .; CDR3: ASSLGNRLGTQY
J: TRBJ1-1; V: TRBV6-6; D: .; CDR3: ASRAQREAF
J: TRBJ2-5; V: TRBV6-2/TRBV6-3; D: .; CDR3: ASSYWGTQY
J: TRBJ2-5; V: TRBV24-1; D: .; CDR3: ATSDGGETQY
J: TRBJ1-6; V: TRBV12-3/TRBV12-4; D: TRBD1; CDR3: ASSLNRGPVASPLH
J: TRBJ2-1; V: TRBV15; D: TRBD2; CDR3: ATSNPGLAGLYNEQF
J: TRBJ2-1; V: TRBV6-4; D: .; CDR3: ASSVLEGASEQF
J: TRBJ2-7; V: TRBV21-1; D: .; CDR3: ASTRQGAHEQY
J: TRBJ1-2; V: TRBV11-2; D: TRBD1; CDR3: ASSLDLTGVGYT
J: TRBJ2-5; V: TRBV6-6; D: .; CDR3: ASSPGPTQY
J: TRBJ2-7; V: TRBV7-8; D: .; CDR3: ASSLGGMGATMSSYEQY
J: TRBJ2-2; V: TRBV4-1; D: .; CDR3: ASRPGLRSGELF
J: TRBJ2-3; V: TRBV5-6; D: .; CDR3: ASSVTRGADTQY
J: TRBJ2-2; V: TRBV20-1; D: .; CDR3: SARDRGTGELF
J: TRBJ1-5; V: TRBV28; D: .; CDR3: ASSFGVSGGVSNQPQH
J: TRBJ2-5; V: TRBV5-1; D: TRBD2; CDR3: ASSHQSGRASETQY
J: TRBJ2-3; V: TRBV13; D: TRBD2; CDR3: ASSPELAGGLSPFRGTQY
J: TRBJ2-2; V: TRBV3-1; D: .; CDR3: ASSRLGAIKSTGELF
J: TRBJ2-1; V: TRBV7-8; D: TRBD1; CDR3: ASSPRDRGDEQF
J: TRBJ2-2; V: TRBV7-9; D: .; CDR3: ASSPRTAPAGELF
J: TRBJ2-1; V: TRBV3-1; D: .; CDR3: ASSQGRGTYNEQF
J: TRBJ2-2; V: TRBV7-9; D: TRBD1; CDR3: ASSPGQGLPGELF
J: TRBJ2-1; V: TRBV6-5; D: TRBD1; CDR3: ASSSGQGRHEQF